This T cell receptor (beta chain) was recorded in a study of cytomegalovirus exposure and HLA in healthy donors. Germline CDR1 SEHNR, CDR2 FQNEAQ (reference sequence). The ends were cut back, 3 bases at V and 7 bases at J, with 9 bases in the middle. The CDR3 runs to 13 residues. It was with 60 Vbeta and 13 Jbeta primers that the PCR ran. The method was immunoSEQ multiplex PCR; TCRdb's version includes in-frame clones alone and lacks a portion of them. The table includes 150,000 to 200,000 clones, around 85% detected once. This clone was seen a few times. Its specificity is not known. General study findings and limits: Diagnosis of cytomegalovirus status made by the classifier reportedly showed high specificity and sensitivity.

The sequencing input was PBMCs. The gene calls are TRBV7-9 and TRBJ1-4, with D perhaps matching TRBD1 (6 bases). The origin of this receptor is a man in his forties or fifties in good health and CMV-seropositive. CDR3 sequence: CASSLGAREKLFF. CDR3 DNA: TGTGCCAGCAGCTTGGGGGCCCGTGAAAAACTGTTTTTT. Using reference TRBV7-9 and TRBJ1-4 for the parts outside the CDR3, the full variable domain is DTGVSQNPRHKITKRGQNVTFRCDPISEHNRLYWYRQTLGQGPEFLTYFQNEAQLEKSRLLSDRFSAERPKGSFSTLEIQRTEQGDSAMYLCASSLGAREKLFFGSGTQLSVL.